This note documents a single T cell receptor (beta chain) sequence. This specimen comes from a study of cytomegalovirus exposure and HLA in healthy donors. The PCR contained 60 Vbeta and 13 Jbeta primers. Only in-frame clones appear in the TCRdb table, and some are missing; sequencing was by immunoSEQ multiplex PCR. The table has 150,000 to 160,000 clones, 80% to 90% seen once. CDR1 and CDR2 from the germline V gene are SGHTA and FQGNSA. Trimming took 4 bases from V and 9 from J; bases not matched to a gene: 11. CDR3 length equals 16 residues. Material for sequencing was PBMCs. This clonotype originated in a young woman in good health and CMV-seronegative. The rearrangement uses TRBV7-2 and TRBJ2-3, with 12 bases identical to TRBD2. The chain's CDR3 is CASSSSSGRAPSTQYF. The CDR3 DNA sequence: TGTGCCAGCAGCTCATCTAGCGGGAGGGCCCCTTCCACGCAGTATTTT.